The clone carrying this T cell receptor (beta chain) was counted only a few times. Its target is not known. The PCR employed 60 Vbeta primers together with 13 Jbeta primers. As handled by the study authors: In a later analysis, around 12 million of 83 million or so unique beta chains occurred in at least two donors. TCRdb's table, derived via immunoSEQ multiplex PCR, lists solely in-frame clones and lacks some. From that table come the V and J calls and clone size; the DNA was used to work out D and trimming. This repertoire shows approximately 110,000 clones, 70% to 85% found once; its top ten account for around 4%. These data are taken from a study of cytomegalovirus exposure and HLA in healthy donors. As for the study in general: Within an early data release were around 80 million unique TCRs drawn from HLA-typed donors.

The CDR3 extends over 15 amino acids. Germline values: CDR1 MNHEY, CDR2 SMNVEV (reference sequence). With V trimmed by 4 bases and J by 7 bases, 9 bases remained unmatched. Regarding the study as a whole: While the bulk of TCR sequences proved rare, some public TCRs turned up in many donors.

The sample comprised PBMCs. This receptor was obtained from a human donor in good health. The chain carries TRBV27 and TRBJ2-5; TRBD1 matches at 10 bases. DNA of the CDR3: TGTGCCAGCAGTTCCTCTGGACAGGGGGAATTGACCCAGTACTTC. Translation gives CASSSSGQGELTQYF.